This entry lists 22 T cell receptor beta chains sequenced from one sample in a study of blood T cell repertoires in COVID-19. The repertoire was sequenced with immunoSEQ multiplex PCR; TCRdb's copy has only in-frame clones and lacks some. The table lists approximately 350,000 clones, around 87% of them singletons. The sample comprised PBMCs or T cells enriched from blood (not recorded which). The receptors come from a man aged 18 to 30 who had recovered from COVID-19.

J is TRBJ1-5 and V is TRBV28; D is unresolved. The CDR3 runs to 14 residues. V was pared by 3 bases and J by 3 bases, with 9 bases between. Germline V gives CDR1 MDHEN, CDR2 SYDVKM. The CDR3 spells CASSLRALNQPQHF. The CDR3 region has the DNA TGTGCCAGCAGTTTGAGAGCCCTCAATCAGCCCCAGCATTTT.

The J gene is TRBJ1-3, the V gene TRBV5-5; D ambiguous. The CDR3 sequence is 17 residues long. In germline, CDR1 is SGHKS, CDR2 YYEKEE (reference sequence). V shed 0 bases and J shed 0 bases, with 13 bases lying between them. The CDR3, as DNA: TGTGCCAGCAGCTTGGGTTTTCAACAGAACTCTGGAAACACCATATATTTT. As protein: CASSLGFQQNSGNTIYF.

The V and J genes are TRBV11-3 and TRBJ2-1; 9 positions match TRBD2. The germline V gene has CDR1 SGHNT and CDR2 YENEEA. This CDR3 has 15 amino acids. V lost 1 base to trimming and J lost 7 bases; unmatched junction nucleotides: 5. CDR3: CASSLVAGGVNEQFF. The CDR3 DNA is TGTGCCAGCAGCTTAGTGGCGGGAGGGGTGAATGAGCAGTTCTTC.

V and J are TRBV3-1 (or the pseudogene TRBV3-2) and TRBJ1-4; 9 nucleotides line up with TRBD1. This CDR3 contains 15 residues. Germline V gene sequence: CDR1 LGHDT, CDR2 YNNKEL (reference sequence). V lost 4 bases and J lost 7; bases outside the gene matches: 7. The CDR3 loop is CASSPLQGAVEKLFF. In DNA, the CDR3 is TGTGCCAGCAGCCCCCTACAGGGGGCTGTTGAAAAACTGTTTTTT.

This chain uses TRBV28 with TRBJ1-4; D not resolved. The CDR3 has 18 residues. CDR1 is MDHEN and CDR2 is SYDVKM in the germline V gene. The V end lost 2 bases, the J end lost 4 bases, and 20 bases lay between the germline ends. The CDR3 protein is CASSLSPTGRGNNEKLFF. CDR3 nucleotides: TGTGCCAGCAGTTTAAGCCCCACTGGACGGGGTAATAATGAAAAACTGTTTTTT.

The chain employs TRBV6-5 and TRBJ2-7; 8 bases line up with TRBD1. CDR1 and CDR2 (germline): MNHEY, SVGAGI. CDR3 length: 15 amino acids. V lost 2 bases and J lost 3; bases outside the gene matches: 6. CDR3 bases: TGTGCCAGCAGTTACGATGGACAGGGAGGCTACGAGCAGTACTTC. Translating it yields CASSYDGQGGYEQYF.

This chain uses TRBV7-8 with TRBJ1-1, with TRBD1 matching over 8 bases. Germline V gives CDR1 SGHVS, CDR2 FQNEAQ. The J segment lost 1 base and the V segment lost 3 bases, leaving 4 bases of the junction unmatched. The CDR3 is 15 residues long. The CDR3 DNA reads as TGTGCCAGCAGCTTCTCAGGGGGCCGGAACACTGAAGCTTTCTTT. Its translation: CASSFSGGRNTEAFF. The whole variable domain, remainder taken from reference TRBV7-8 and TRBJ1-1, is GAGVSQSPRYKVAKRGQDVALRCDPISGHVSLFWYQQALGQGPEFLTYFQNEAQLDKSGLPSDRFFAERPEGSVSTLKIQRTQQEDSAVYLCASSFSGGRNTEAFFGQGTRLTVV.

The chain employs TRBV6-5 and TRBJ1-5, with 7 nucleotides matching TRBD1. The CDR3 length is 13 residues. Per the germline V gene, CDR1 is MNHEY and CDR2 is SVGAGI. Losses at the gene ends were 10 bases for V and 5 bases for J; bases not matched to a gene: 8. The CDR3 DNA reads TGTGCCACCAAGAGTACAGGGGATCAGCCCCAGCATTTT. This gives the protein CATKSTGDQPQHF.

The chain is built from TRBV7-8 and TRBJ2-7; 10 nucleotides line up with TRBD1. The CDR3 covers 14 residues. Germline CDR1 and CDR2: SGHVS and FQNEAQ. V lost 3 bases to trimming and J lost 4 bases; unmatched junction nucleotides: 3. The CDR3 spells CASSLDRGLYEQYF. The CDR3 bases are TGTGCCAGCAGCTTGGACAGGGGGTTGTACGAGCAGTACTTC.

The gene calls are TRBV15 and TRBJ2-1; TRBD2 aligns across 8 bases. This CDR3 contains 19 residues. V lost 0 bases and J lost 2; bases outside the gene matches: 12. CDR1 is LNHNV and CDR2 is YYDKDF in the germline V gene (reference sequence). CDR3 loop: CATSRDFGLAGGPYNEQFF. The CDR3 DNA follows: TGTGCCACCAGCAGAGATTTTGGGTTGGCGGGAGGCCCCTACAATGAGCAGTTCTTC.

The gene calls are TRBV18 and TRBJ2-7; a possible D gene is TRBD1 (6 bases). This CDR3 contains 13 residues. The ends were cut back, 3 bases at V and 5 bases at J, with 11 bases in the middle. Germline CDR1 is KGHSH and CDR2 is LQKENI. The DNA for the CDR3 is TGTGCCAGCTCACCGGATCAGGGGAACGAGCAGTACTTC. Protein product: CASSPDQGNEQYF.

The V call is TRBV4-3, the J call TRBJ1-1, with D uncertain. The CDR3 length is 16 residues. V was clipped by 5 bases and J by 1 base, with 17 bases between them. Germline-derived CDR1 and CDR2 are LGHNA and YSLEER. The CDR3 is CASSSGLGRPNTEAFF. For the CDR3, the DNA is TGCGCCAGCAGCTCCGGACTAGGACGGCCGAACACTGAAGCTTTCTTT.

The rearrangement links TRBV15 to TRBJ2-7, with 8 bases aligning to TRBD1. V shed 0 bases, J shed 9 bases, and the junction held 10 bases outside the gene matches. Per the germline V gene, CDR1 is LNHNV and CDR2 is YYDKDF (reference sequence). The CDR3 loop spans 15 amino acids. The CDR3 here is CATSRDQARGRVQYF. In DNA, the CDR3 is TGTGCCACCAGCAGAGATCAGGCCAGGGGGCGCGTGCAGTACTTC.

This clone is a singleton in its sample. The chain employs TRBV5-1 and TRBJ2-3, with TRBD2 matching 7 bases. Germline V gene data show CDR1 as SGHRS and CDR2 as YFSETQ. The V segment lost 0 bases and the J segment 2 bases; nucleotides outside the gene matches: 3. This CDR3 has 15 amino acids. The CDR3 reads CASSLGSGYTDTQYF. The CDR3 DNA sequence: TGCGCCAGCAGCTTGGGTAGCGGGTACACAGATACGCAGTATTTT.

This clone was seen once. The chain uses TRBV9 and TRBJ2-5; 9 nucleotides line up with TRBD2. The CDR3 runs to 16 residues. J was trimmed by 2 bases and V by 0 bases; bases with no gene match: 5. Germline assignment: CDR1 SGDLS and CDR2 YYNGEE. The CDR3 here is CASSVGRLAGQETQYF. For the CDR3, the DNA is TGTGCCAGCAGCGTAGGTCGGCTAGCGGGACAAGAGACCCAGTACTTC. Full variable domain (outside the CDR3, taken from reference TRBV9 and TRBJ2-5): DSGVTQTPKHLITATGQRVTLRCSPRSGDLSVYWYQQSLDQGLQFLIQYYNGEERAKGNILERFSAQQFPDLHSELNLSSLELGDSALYFCASSVGRLAGQETQYFGPGTRLLVL.

The chain is built from TRBV5-3 and TRBJ2-7; 9 bases map to TRBD2. TRBV5-3 carries the ORF label, with uncertain function. V lost 7 bases and J lost 7; bases outside the gene matches: 15. The CDR3 is 15 residues long. CDR3: CARGGLAGSLGEQYF. The CDR3 DNA reads TGTGCCAGAGGAGGGCTAGCGGGATCTCTGGGGGAGCAGTACTTC.

The rearrangement joins TRBV18 to TRBJ2-7; a weak D match, TRBD2 (6 bases). CDR1 and CDR2 (germline): KGHSH, LQKENI. The CDR3 runs to 14 residues. V lost 3 bases and J 4 bases, leaving 13 bases between the germline ends. The CDR3 reads CASSPLDGGYEQYF. The CDR3 DNA reads TGTGCCAGCTCACCGTTGGACGGGGGATACGAGCAGTACTTC.

This chain links TRBV19 with TRBJ1-1; TRBD1 is a possible D gene (6 bases). Trimming removed 3 bases from V and 6 bases from J, with 17 bases in between. The CDR3 spans 15 residues. Germline V lookup: CDR1 LNHDA, CDR2 SQIVND (reference sequence). The CDR3 loop reads CASSMLDRKVAEAFF. CDR3 coding DNA: TGTGCCAGTAGTATGTTAGACAGGAAGGTCGCTGAAGCTTTCTTT. Full variable domain (remainder filled in from reference TRBV19 and TRBJ1-1): DGGITQSPKYLFRKEGQNVTLSCEQNLNHDAMYWYRQDPGQGLRLIYYSQIVNDFQKGDIAEGYSVSREKKESFPLTVTSAQKNPTAFYLCASSMLDRKVAEAFFGQGTRLTVV.

The chain has TRBV12-3 or TRBV12-4 and TRBJ1-2; perhaps TRBD1 as D (6 bases). This CDR3 region has 13 residues. Deletions cut 6 bases from V and 6 bases from J, with 14 bases between. CDR3 in amino acids: CASSHRVQDGYTF. DNA of the CDR3: TGTGCCAGCAGCCACAGGGTCCAGGATGGCTACACCTTC.

The rearrangement uses TRBV7-9 and TRBJ1-4; D ambiguous. V shed 1 base and J shed 4 bases, with 10 bases lying between them. Germline CDR1 is SEHNR and CDR2 is FQNEAQ (reference sequence). The CDR3 extends over 15 amino acids. CDR3 nucleotides: TGTGCCAGCAGCTTAGTGACGGGTAATAATGAAAAACTGTTTTTT. Its translation is CASSLVTGNNEKLFF.

The chain has TRBV29-1 and TRBJ2-2; perhaps TRBD2 as D (6 bases). This CDR3 comprises 12 residues. V was pared by 4 bases and J by 5 bases, with 8 bases between. Germline V gene data show CDR1 as SQVTM and CDR2 as ANQGSEA. CDR3 loop: CSVARGTGELFF. The CDR3 bases are TGCAGCGTTGCTCGGGGGACCGGGGAGCTGTTTTTT.

The chain links TRBV5-1 to TRBJ2-7; 11 nucleotides line up with TRBD2. V shed 6 bases, J shed 6 bases, and the junction held 20 bases outside the gene matches. This CDR3 has 18 amino acids. Germline V gene lookup returns CDR1 SGHRS and CDR2 YFSETQ. CDR3 sequence (DNA): TGCGCCAGCATCCGATGGGTAGCGGGAGGGCGAGCGGGTTGCGAGCAGTACTTC. It yields the protein CASIRWVAGGRAGCEQYF.